The subject of this entry is one T cell receptor beta chain. Its target is not known. A much larger clone lies one base from this, so it may be a read error. The sample originates from a study of molecular identifiers for immune sequencing clone quantification. Points from the study as a whole: Spiked-in Jurkat TCR RNA corresponding to one cell was reported as detectable against around 1 million naive cells.

Looked up from germline, CDR1 is LGHNA and CDR2 is YSLEER. The CDR3 runs 16 residues. For bulk TCR libraries, previously described methods and listed TCR primers were used. TCRdb itself ran the PCR reads through MiXCR, one entry per CDR3 protein. This sample yields fewer than 25,000 distinct CDR3 sequences, of which 15% to 20% are seen a single time; 0.99% belongs to the top ten. The material sequenced was naive CD8+ T cells from blood, with Jurkat cell RNA spiked in. The subset here: FACS-sorted CD8+CD4-CCR7+CD45RA+ naive T cells. The V gene is TRBV4-3, the J gene TRBJ2-1, with D perhaps TRBD1 or TRBD2 (5 bases each). This receptor was taken from a human donor in good health. Some libraries in this study had Jurkat cell RNA spiked in. CDR3 protein: CGSSQEGSASYNEQFF. The CDR3 DNA is TGCGGCAGCAGCCAAGAGGGGTCTGCCTCCTACAATGAGCAGTTCTTC.